This entry lists 13 T cell receptor beta chains sequenced from one sample in a study of shared T cell receptors in the human thymus. The repertoire was sequenced with immunoSEQ multiplex PCR; TCRdb's copy has only in-frame clones and lacks some. The sample holds 720,000 or so clones, approximately 85% seen once. These same data were also listed under a study on human thymus T cells.

Material: thymocytes. All receptors come from a girl younger than two with a congenital heart defect.

The chain uses TRBV2 and TRBJ1-2, with a tentative D call TRBD1 (5 bases). This CDR3 has 15 residues. Germline loops: CDR1 SNHLY, CDR2 FYNNEI. CDR3: CFYPGAATSNYGYTF. CDR3 coding DNA: TGTTTCTATCCTGGGGCGGCTACCTCTAACTATGGCTACACCTTC.

This sequence joins TRBV4-3 and TRBJ1-4; D may be TRBD1 (6 bases). CDR1 and CDR2 (germline): LGHNA, YSLEER. CDR3 length equals 18 residues. The V gene lost 0 bases and the J gene lost 6 bases, with 20 bases spanning the gap. The CDR3, as DNA: TGCGCCAGCAGCCAAGACCCAGGGGACCTGGCGCCCGATGAAAAACTGTTTTTT. This sequence encodes CASSQDPGDLAPDEKLFF.

The chain carries TRBV5-1 and TRBJ1-1; 10 bases line up with TRBD1. The CDR3 sequence is 17 residues long. Trimming cost V 4 bases and J 3 bases; bases outside gene matches: 12. CDR1 SGHRS and CDR2 YFSETQ come from the germline V gene. This CDR3 is CASSINGPGQGYTEAFF. The DNA of the CDR3 is TGCGCCAGCAGCATAAACGGCCCGGGACAGGGGTACACTGAAGCTTTCTTT.

V and J are TRBV12-5 and TRBJ2-3; TRBD1 matches 9 bases. V shed 6 bases, J shed 8 bases, and the junction held 15 bases outside the gene matches. The V gene's germline CDR1 is LGHNT and CDR2 FRNRAP. This CDR3 contains 16 residues. Written as DNA, the CDR3 is TGTGCTAGTGGAGAACAGGGGGCGGTCACGTCGGGTACGCAGTATTTT. Translating it yields CASGEQGAVTSGTQYF.

The rearrangement joins TRBV19 to TRBJ1-2, with 9 bases matching TRBD1. The V gene end was trimmed by 6 bases and the J gene end by 3 bases; junction bases not matched to a gene: 5. Germline V gene data show CDR1 as LNHDA and CDR2 as SQIVND (reference sequence). The CDR3 sequence is 14 residues long. The CDR3 DNA sequence: TGTGCCAGTAGGCCCGGGACAGGGTACTATGGCTACACCTTC. This gives the protein CASRPGTGYYGYTF. The entire variable domain, with the rest obtained from reference TRBV19 and TRBJ1-2, is as follows: DGGITQSPKYLFRKEGQNVTLSCEQNLNHDAMYWYRQDPGQGLRLIYYSQIVNDFQKGDIAEGYSVSREKKESFPLTVTSAQKNPTAFYLCASRPGTGYYGYTFGSGTRLTVV.

CDR3 in DNA: TGTGCCAGCAGTGACCCTCCGGGACAGGGCACAGATACGCAGTATTTT. This encodes CASSDPPGQGTDTQYF. The chain couples TRBV6-4 to TRBJ2-3; 8 bases align to TRBD1. The CDR3 is 16 residues long. J was trimmed by 1 base and V by 2 bases; bases with no gene match: 5. The germline V gene has CDR1 MRHNA and CDR2 SNTAGT.

This chain joins TRBV7-6 and TRBJ1-2; unclear D gene. V was trimmed by 2 bases and J by 4 bases, leaving 8 bases between them. In germline, CDR1 is SGHVS, CDR2 FNYEAQ. This CDR3 contains 13 residues. CDR3 DNA sequence: TGTGCCAGCAGCTTAAGCCCCCGCTATGGCTACACCTTC. Its translation: CASSLSPRYGYTF. The full variable domain, in which reference TRBV7-6 and TRBJ1-2 provide the parts outside the CDR3, is GAGVSQSPRYKVTKRGQDVALRCDPISGHVSLYWYRQALGQGPEFLTYFNYEAQQDKSGLPNDRFSAERPEGSISTLTIQRTEQRDSAMYRCASSLSPRYGYTFGSGTRLTVV.

This sequence joins TRBV25-1 and TRBJ1-5; D gene uncertain. CDR1 MGHDK and CDR2 SYGVNS come from the germline V gene. V shed 4 bases and J shed 7 bases, with 17 bases lying between them. CDR3 size: 15 residues. DNA for the CDR3: TGTGCCAGCAGTGCCGAGGAGGGCAGCCTACAGCCCCAGCATTTT. Protein product: CASSAEEGSLQPQHF.

The chain links TRBV27 to TRBJ2-2; maybe TRBD2 (6 bases). V lost 7 bases to trimming and J lost 6 bases, with 18 bases between them. This CDR3 comprises 15 residues. Germline V gene sequence: CDR1 MNHEY, CDR2 SMNVEV (reference sequence). CDR3 loop: CASTRGGFTSGELFF. CDR3 bases: TGTGCCAGCACCCGCGGAGGGTTTACGTCCGGGGAGCTGTTTTTT.

The chain uses TRBV2 and TRBJ2-6; 12 positions match TRBD1. The germline CDR1 and CDR2 sequences are SNHLY and FYNNEI. The CDR3 totals 19 residues. The trim removed 2 bases at V and 4 bases at J, leaving 9 bases unmatched. CDR3 amino acids: CASSESSGTGGEGANVLTF. For the CDR3, the DNA is TGTGCCAGCAGTGAATCATCCGGGACAGGGGGCGAAGGGGCCAACGTCCTGACTTTC.

In this sample, this clone turned up once. V gene TRBV6-5 combines with J gene TRBJ1-1; 8 bases are a match to TRBD1. Germline V lookup: CDR1 MNHEY, CDR2 SVGAGI. This CDR3 has 12 amino acids. Trimming cost V 6 bases and J 10 bases; bases outside gene matches: 7. The CDR3 sequence is CASRQGERPAFF. Written as DNA, the CDR3 is TGTGCCAGCAGACAGGGGGAAAGGCCAGCTTTCTTT.

The chain employs TRBV7-2 and TRBJ2-1; 9 nucleotides match TRBD2. V lost 5 bases to trimming and J lost 8 bases; unmatched junction nucleotides: 7. CDR3 length equals 14 residues. Germline loops: CDR1 SGHTA, CDR2 FQGNSA. Here the CDR3 DNA reads TGTGCCAGCAGCCCTAGCGGGGCGTTTTATGAGCAGTTCTTC. Protein: CASSPSGAFYEQFF.

The rearrangement joins TRBV5-1 to TRBJ2-7; 7 bases match TRBD1. Trimming at V came to 0 bases and at J to 0 bases, leaving 6 bases not matched to a gene. There are 16 residues in the CDR3. Germline lookup yields CDR1 SGHRS and CDR2 YFSETQ. The CDR3 is CASSLDTGTVSYEQYF. The CDR3, as DNA: TGCGCCAGCAGCTTGGATACCGGGACAGTCTCCTACGAGCAGTACTTC.